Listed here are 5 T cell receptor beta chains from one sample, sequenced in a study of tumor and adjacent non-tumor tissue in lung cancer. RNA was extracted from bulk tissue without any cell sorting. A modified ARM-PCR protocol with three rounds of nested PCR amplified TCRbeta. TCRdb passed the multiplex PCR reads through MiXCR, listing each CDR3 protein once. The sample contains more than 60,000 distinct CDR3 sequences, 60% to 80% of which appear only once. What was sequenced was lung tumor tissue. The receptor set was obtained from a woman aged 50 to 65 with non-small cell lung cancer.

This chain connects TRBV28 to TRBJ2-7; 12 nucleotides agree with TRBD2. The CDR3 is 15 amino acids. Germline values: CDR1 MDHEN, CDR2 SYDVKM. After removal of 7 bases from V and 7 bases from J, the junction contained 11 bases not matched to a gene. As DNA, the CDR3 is TGTGCCAGCAAGGTACTAGCGGGAGGCTCCCAGGAGCAGTACTTC. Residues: CASKVLAGGSQEQYF.

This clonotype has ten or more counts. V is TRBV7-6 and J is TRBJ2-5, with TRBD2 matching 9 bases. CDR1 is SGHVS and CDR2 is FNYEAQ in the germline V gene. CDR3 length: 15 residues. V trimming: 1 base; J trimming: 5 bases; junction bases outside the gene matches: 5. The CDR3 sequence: CASSLVLAGAETQYF. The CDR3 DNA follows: TGTGCCAGCAGCTTAGTACTAGCGGGTGCGGAGACCCAGTACTTC.

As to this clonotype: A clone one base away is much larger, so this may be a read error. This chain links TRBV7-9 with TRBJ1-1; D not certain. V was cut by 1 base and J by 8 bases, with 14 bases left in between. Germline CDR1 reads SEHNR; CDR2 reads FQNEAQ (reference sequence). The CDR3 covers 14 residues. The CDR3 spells CASSLVETNEEAFF. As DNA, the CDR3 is TGTGCCAGCAGCTTAGTCGAGACCAACGAGGAAGCTTTCTTT.

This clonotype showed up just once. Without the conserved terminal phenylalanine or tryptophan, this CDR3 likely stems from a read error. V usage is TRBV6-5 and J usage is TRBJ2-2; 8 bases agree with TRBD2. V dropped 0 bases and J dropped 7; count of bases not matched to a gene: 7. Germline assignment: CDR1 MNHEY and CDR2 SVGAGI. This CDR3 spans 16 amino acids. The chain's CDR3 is CASSYSLGLGNGELFI. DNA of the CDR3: TGTGCCAGCAGTTACTCTCTGGGACTAGGAAACGGGGAGCTGTTTATT.

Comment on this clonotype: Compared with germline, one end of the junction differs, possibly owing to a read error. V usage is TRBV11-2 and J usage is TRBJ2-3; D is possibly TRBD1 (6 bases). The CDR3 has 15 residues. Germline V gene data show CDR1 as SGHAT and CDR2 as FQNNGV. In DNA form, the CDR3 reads TGTGCCAGCAGGTTAGGGCCCCCAGGGGACCATACGCAATATTTT. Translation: CASRLGPPGDHTQYF. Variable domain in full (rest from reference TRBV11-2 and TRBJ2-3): EAGVAQSPRYKIIEKRQSVAFWCNPISGHATLYWYQQILGQGPKLLIQFQNNGVVDDSQLPKDRFSAERLKGVDSTLKIQPAKLEDSAVYLCASRLGPPGDHTQYFGPGTRLTVL.